The entry below describes one T cell receptor beta chain. As yet, its antigen is unknown. Primers included in the PCR were 60 Vbeta and 13 Jbeta primers. Measured with immunoSEQ multiplex PCR; TCRdb has only the in-frame clones, and not every one. This table holds 50,000 or so clones. This sample is drawn from a study of cytomegalovirus exposure and HLA in healthy donors. About the research overall: From some 180 million T cells, an earlier analysis saw around 120 million unique TCR beta sequences. Study outcomes and limitations: After further analysis at a later stage, roughly 16,000 TCR beta sequences were associated with HLA alleles at 0.05 false discovery rate. Beyond CMV serostatus, there was no information to go on about immune exposure. Researchers reportedly found TCR beta sequences accurately predicted most subjects' HLA-A and HLA-B alleles.

There are 16 residues in the CDR3. Germline values: CDR1 SGHTA, CDR2 FQGTGA. The V and J ends lost 1 base and 4 bases respectively, with 13 bases between them. The sequencing sample was made of PBMCs. V gene TRBV7-3 combines with J gene TRBJ2-2, with a possible D match to TRBD2 (6 bases). This clonotype originated in a man aged 35-49 years in good health and CMV-seropositive. CDR3: CASSLMSGRSTGELFF. In DNA form, the CDR3 reads TGTGCCAGCAGCTTAATGTCCGGGAGAAGCACCGGGGAGCTGTTTTTT.